These 17 T cell receptor beta chains were all obtained from the same sample, sequenced in a study of shared clonotypes between healthy human individuals (dated by TCRdb to the early 2020s). Libraries were built with the immunoSEQ multiplex PCR assay. In its TCRdb copy, this immuneACCESS table keeps in-frame sequences only and misses some clones. Where compared with another copy, unresolved V genes explain less than half of these, and the others have no known cause. The sample profile shows fewer than 3 million clones; less than 95% of them were found once. The ten largest clones represent around 0.35% of the sample. The sequencing input was naive CD4+ T cells from PBMCs. This sample's cell subset or site label indicates: CD45RA+ positively selected. The origin of the receptors is a man aged 18 to 30 in good health. Some clones in this sample may be carry-over from other donors' samples.

The chain employs TRBV5-6 and TRBJ1-4; no clear D. Per germline, CDR1 SGHDT and CDR2 YYEEEE. CDR3 length: 16 amino acids. V was pared by 1 base and J by 0 bases, with 10 bases between. The DNA for the CDR3 is TGTGCCAGCAGCTTGTACGGCGCTGCAACTAATGAAAAACTGTTTTTT. Amino acids: CASSLYGAATNEKLFF.

The chain uses TRBV27 and TRBJ1-2; possible D gene TRBD1, 5 bases. This CDR3 region has 14 residues. CDR1 is MNHEY and CDR2 is SMNVEV in the germline V gene (reference sequence). Trimming removed 6 bases at V and 4 bases at J, with 15 bases between. The CDR3 reads CASSLRGGIYGYTF. CDR3 DNA: TGTGCCAGCAGCCTTCGGGGCGGAATCTATGGCTACACCTTC.

The count of this clone is one. The same CDR3 also results from other DNA sequences found in this sample. The rearrangement joins TRBV11-2 to TRBJ1-3, with a possible D match to TRBD1 (6 bases). Germline-derived CDR1 and CDR2 are SGHAT and FQNNGV. The CDR3 sequence is 14 residues long. V lost 5 bases to trimming and J lost 4 bases, with 12 bases between them. CDR3 residues: CASSPTGRGNTIYF. In nucleotides, the CDR3 is TGTGCCAGCAGCCCAACAGGGCGAGGAAACACCATATATTTT. Together with reference TRBV11-2 and TRBJ1-3, the CDR3 gives the full variable domain: EAGVAQSPRYKIIEKRQSVAFWCNPISGHATLYWYQQILGQGPKLLIQFQNNGVVDDSQLPKDRFSAERLKGVDSTLKIQPAKLEDSAVYLCASSPTGRGNTIYFGEGSWLTVV.

The chain recombines TRBV6-6 with TRBJ2-7; the D gene is possibly TRBD2 (6 bases). The V gene lost 7 bases and the J gene lost 3 bases, with 19 bases spanning the gap. Germline V gene data show CDR1 as MNHNY and CDR2 as SVGAGI (reference sequence). This CDR3 spans 15 amino acids. CDR3 nucleotide sequence: TGTGCCAGCACTAACATCTTCTCGGGGGTCTACGAGCAGTACTTC. It specifies CASTNIFSGVYEQYF.

The genes are TRBV4-2 and TRBJ2-7; D may match TRBD1 or TRBD2 (5 bases each). Germline V lookup: CDR1 LGHNA, CDR2 YNFKEQ. The CDR3 has 15 residues. Trimming removed 1 base from V and 2 bases from J, with 12 bases in between. The CDR3 bases are TGTGCCAGCAGCCAAGTAGGGGACGGCCCCTACGAGCAGTACTTC. Translated: CASSQVGDGPYEQYF.

The chain uses TRBV7-2 and TRBJ1-1; D unclear. This CDR3 is built from 14 residues. Germline V gene sequence: CDR1 SGHTA, CDR2 FQGNSA. The V end was cut by 1 base, the J end by 1 base, with 7 bases between. CDR3 bases: TGTGCCAGCAGCTTAGGGTCTGGGAACACTGAAGCTTTCTTT. Encoded protein: CASSLGSGNTEAFF. Complete variable domain (other parts from reference TRBV7-2 and TRBJ1-1): GAGVSQSPSNKVTEKGKDVELRCDPISGHTALYWYRQSLGQGLEFLIYFQGNSAPDKSGLPSDRFSAERTGGSVSTLTIQRTQQEDSAVYLCASSLGSGNTEAFFGQGTRLTVV.

This clone was detected a few times. This chain joins TRBV7-3 and TRBJ2-7; weak D call: TRBD2 (7 bases). V was shortened by 5 bases and J by 2 bases, with 16 bases between the two germline ends. CDR1 is SGHTA and CDR2 is FQGTGA in the germline V gene. This CDR3 has 15 residues. CDR3 nucleotide sequence: TGTGCCAGCAGCCTGGCAGGGGAGGGCACCTACGAGCAGTACTTC. It yields the protein CASSLAGEGTYEQYF.

V and J are TRBV5-4 and TRBJ1-2, with TRBD1 matching over 9 bases. The ends lost 3 bases at V and 8 bases at J; junction bases unmatched: 5. This CDR3 has 13 residues. Germline assignment: CDR1 SGHNT and CDR2 YYREEE (reference sequence). The CDR3 coding sequence is TGTGCCAGCAGCTCGGGACAGGGTAGGGGCTACACCTTC. Its translation: CASSSGQGRGYTF.

The CDR3 sequence: CASSLHRLSGEQYF. The CDR3 DNA reads as TGTGCCAGCAGTTTACACAGGTTGAGCGGCGAGCAGTACTTC. The chain recombines TRBV27 with TRBJ2-7; TRBD1 or TRBD2 may be the D gene (5 bases each). The CDR3 totals 14 residues. V gave up 2 bases and J gave up 6 bases, with 14 bases separating them. Germline V gene data show CDR1 as MNHEY and CDR2 as SMNVEV (reference sequence).

This chain links TRBV29-1 with TRBJ2-5, with D perhaps TRBD1 (6 bases). Germline V gene sequence: CDR1 SQVTM, CDR2 ANQGSEA. The ends were cut back, 3 bases at V and 8 bases at J, with 19 bases in the middle. This CDR3 contains 14 residues. The CDR3 is CSVDGPLLGATQYF. The CDR3 coding sequence is TGCAGCGTTGACGGGCCCCTCCTGGGGGCAACCCAGTACTTC.

As for this clone: Other DNA sequences in this specimen translate into the identical CDR3. V is TRBV30 and J is TRBJ2-7; 7 bases agree with TRBD2. CDR1 and CDR2 from the germline V gene are GTSNPN and SVGIG (reference sequence). The CDR3 sequence is 13 residues long. J was trimmed by 0 bases and V by 7 bases; bases with no gene match: 6. The DNA for the CDR3 is TGTGCCTCGACCGGGGGGAGCTCCTACGAGCAGTACTTC. Amino acid sequence: CASTGGSSYEQYF.

V gene TRBV7-2 combines with J gene TRBJ2-7, with 7 nucleotides matching TRBD1. CDR3 length: 15 residues. V lost 4 bases and J lost 1; bases outside the gene matches: 7. Germline-derived CDR1 and CDR2 are SGHTA and FQGNSA. DNA of the CDR3: TGTGCCAGCAGCTATTCATCACAGGGGTCCTACGAGCAGTACTTC. This gives the protein CASSYSSQGSYEQYF.

The chain's CDR3 is CASSAKRGSGNEQFF. CDR3 coding DNA: TGTGCCAGCAGTGCTAAGAGGGGGAGTGGAAATGAGCAGTTCTTC. V usage is TRBV2 and J usage is TRBJ2-1, with D perhaps matching TRBD1 (6 bases). Per germline, CDR1 SNHLY and CDR2 FYNNEI. The CDR3 loop spans 15 amino acids. Trimming cost V 4 bases and J 7 bases, with 17 bases left between them. The variable domain in full, completed from reference TRBV2 and TRBJ2-1, reads EPEVTQTPSHQVTQMGQEVILRCVPISNHLYFYWYRQILGQKVEFLVSFYNNEISEKSEIFDDQFSVERPDGSNFTLKIRSTKLEDSAMYFCASSAKRGSGNEQFFGPGTRLTVL.

This chain connects TRBV5-1 to TRBJ2-7; 12 bases agree with TRBD2. Trimming removed 3 bases from V and 1 base from J; junction bases left unmatched: 8. Germline V gives CDR1 SGHRS, CDR2 YFSETQ. This CDR3 is built from 17 residues. CDR3 amino acids: CASSSLAGGPTSYEQYF. The DNA of the CDR3 is TGCGCCAGCAGCTCGCTAGCGGGAGGGCCGACTTCCTACGAGCAGTACTTC. Looking up the rest from reference TRBV5-1 and TRBJ2-7 gives the full variable domain: KAGVTQTPRYLIKTRGQQVTLSCSPISGHRSVSWYQQTPGQGLQFLFEYFSETQRNKGNFPGRFSGRQFSNSRSEMNVSTLELGDSALYLCASSSLAGGPTSYEQYFGPGTRLTVT.

The chain carries TRBV5-1 and TRBJ1-2, with 7 bases aligning to TRBD1. The germline V gene encodes CDR1 SGHRS and CDR2 YFSETQ. V lost 0 bases and J lost 5; bases outside the gene matches: 7. The CDR3 runs 15 residues. In DNA, the CDR3 is TGCGCCAGCAGCTTGGACGCGACAGGGCCTTATGGCTACACCTTC. Its protein is CASSLDATGPYGYTF.

Only one count was recorded for this clone. This chain links TRBV18 with TRBJ1-2; D is uncertain. The CDR3 has 16 amino acids. CDR1 and CDR2 (germline): KGHSH, LQKENI. Deletions cut 2 bases from V and 8 bases from J, with 21 bases between. CDR3 residues: CASSPFLPTQGHGYTF. CDR3 in DNA: TGTGCCAGCTCACCATTTCTCCCTACCCAAGGTCACGGCTACACCTTC.

The J gene is TRBJ2-1, the V gene TRBV7-2; 9 bases map to TRBD1. V lost 5 bases, J lost 4 bases, and 6 bases stayed unmatched. The CDR3 extends over 15 amino acids. Germline V gene sequence: CDR1 SGHTA, CDR2 FQGNSA. CDR3 region: CASSVLGQGYNEQFF. CDR3 nucleotide sequence: TGTGCCAGCAGCGTCCTAGGACAGGGGTACAATGAGCAGTTCTTC.